This T cell receptor beta chain stems from a study of T cell responses to AZD1222 COVID-19 vaccine. Study results and caveats: Sampling captured repertoires only after the peak T cell response.

Produced via immunoSEQ multiplex PCR; TCRdb's table is partial and in-frame only. The sample has over 150,000 clones, roughly nine tenths seen once. The CDR3 has 16 amino acids. Germline V CDR1 and CDR2: SGHNT, YYREEE (reference sequence). V was pared by 4 bases and J by 0 bases, with 16 bases between. As regards this clone: Its antigen is as yet unknown.

The source material was peripheral blood, sampled on day 0 of AZD1222 vaccination. This clonotype originated in an adult in good health. The rearrangement joins TRBV5-4 to TRBJ1-1; D is perhaps TRBD1 (6 bases). The CDR3 DNA reads as TGTGCCAGCAGCAGGGGGACGGGGGGGATGAACACTGAAGCTTTCTTT. This translates into CASSRGTGGMNTEAFF.